This T cell receptor beta chain was sequenced for a study of blood T cell repertoires in COVID-19. Overall study context: Collection of acute and convalescent COVID-19 samples took place in the United States, Italy and Spain.

Libraries were prepared by immunoSEQ multiplex PCR; TCRdb keeps only in-frame clonotypes and omits some of them. The sample consists of 130,000 to 150,000 clones, 80% to 90% of them appearing once. There are 15 residues in the CDR3. The J segment lost 3 bases and the V segment lost 1 base, leaving 3 bases of the junction unmatched. Germline V gene data show CDR1 as SGHDN and CDR2 as FVKESK. This TCR came from a woman aged 45-59 years with acute or convalescent COVID-19. The sample comprised peripheral blood. This chain links TRBV14 with TRBJ2-3, with 8 bases lining up with TRBD2. The CDR3 sequence: CASSQGTSFTDTQYF. The CDR3 coding sequence is TGTGCCAGCAGCCAAGGGACTAGCTTTACAGATACGCAGTATTTT.